The T cell receptor (beta chain) under discussion was sequenced for a study of T cell clonality in common variable immunodeficiency. At least ten counts were recorded for this clone. Its antigen remains unidentified. The read terminates 3 residues before the CDR3 end, so the remaining end is supplied by the germline J gene. The CDR3 is 13 residues long. V lost 5 bases, J lost 0 bases, and 5 bases lay in between. Germline loops: CDR1 SGHNT, CDR2 YENEEA. Findings of the study overall: CVID patient heterogeneity limited repertoire-clinical complication correlations. CVID subjects showed higher TCRbeta clonality than healthy controls.

Donors gave roughly 5 to 8 ml heparinized peripheral whole blood. The method was immunoSEQ multiplex PCR; TCRdb's version includes in-frame clones alone and lacks a portion of them. Observed in the sample are 50,000 to 65,000 clones, none of them singletons. V is TRBV11-3 and J is TRBJ1-3, with D unresolved. This clonotype was sampled from a person aged 18 to 70 in good health. Sequencing was done on a sample of peripheral blood mononuclear cells. The sequenced part of the CDR3 DNA is TGTGCCAGCAGCGCGGGCTCTGGAAACACC. Translation gives CASSAGSGNT. The CDR3 reads in full as CASSAGSGNTIYF. Full variable domain (remainder filled in from reference TRBV11-3 and TRBJ1-3): EAGVVQSPRYKIIEKKQPVAFWCNPISGHNTLYWYLQNLGQGPELLIRYENEEAVDDSQLPKDRFSAERLKGVDSTLKIQPAELGDSAVYLCASSAGSGNTIYFGEGSWLTVV.